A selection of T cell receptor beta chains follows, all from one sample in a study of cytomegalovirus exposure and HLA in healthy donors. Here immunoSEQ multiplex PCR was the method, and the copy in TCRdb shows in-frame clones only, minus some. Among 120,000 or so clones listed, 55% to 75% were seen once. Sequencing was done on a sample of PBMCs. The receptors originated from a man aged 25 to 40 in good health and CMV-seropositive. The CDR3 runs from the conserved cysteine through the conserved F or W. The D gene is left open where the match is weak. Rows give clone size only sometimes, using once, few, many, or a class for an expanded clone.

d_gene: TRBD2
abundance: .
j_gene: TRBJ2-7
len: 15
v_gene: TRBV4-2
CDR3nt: TGTGCCAGCAGCCAAGATCGGGCGGGAGGGGACGAGCAGTACTTC
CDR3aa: CASSQDRAGGDEQYF

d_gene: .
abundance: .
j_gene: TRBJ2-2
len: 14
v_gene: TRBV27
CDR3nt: TGTGCCAGCAGGCTACTCGGGGACACCGGGGAGCTGTTTTTT
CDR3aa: CASRLLGDTGELFF

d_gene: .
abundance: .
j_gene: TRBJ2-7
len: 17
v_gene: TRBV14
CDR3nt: TGTGCCAGCAGCCACCCTGGTAGGGGTATTAGGTCCTACGAGCAGTACTTC
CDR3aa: CASSHPGRGIRSYEQYF

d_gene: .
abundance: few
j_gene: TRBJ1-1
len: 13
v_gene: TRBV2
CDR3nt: TGTGCCAGCAGGGTTACAGGGAGCACTGAAGCTTTCTTT
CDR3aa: CASRVTGSTEAFF

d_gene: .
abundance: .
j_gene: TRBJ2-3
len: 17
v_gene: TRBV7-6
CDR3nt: TGTGCCAGCAGCTTCCTTGGGGCCTCCCCAGGCGCAGATACGCAGTATTTT
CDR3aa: CASSFLGASPGADTQYF

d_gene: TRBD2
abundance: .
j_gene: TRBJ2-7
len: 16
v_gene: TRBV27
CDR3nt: TGTGCCAGCAGTCCCATCGGACTAGCGGGGACCTACGAGCAGTACTTC
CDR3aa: CASSPIGLAGTYEQYF

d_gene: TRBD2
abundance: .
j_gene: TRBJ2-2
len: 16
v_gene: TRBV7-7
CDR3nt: TGTGCTAGCAGCCCTTTGACTAGCGGGTGGACCGGGGAGCTGTTTTTT
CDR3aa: CASSPLTSGWTGELFF

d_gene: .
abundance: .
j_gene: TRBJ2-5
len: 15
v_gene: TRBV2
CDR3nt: TGTGCCAGCAGACCCAGGACTTTTACCCAAGAGACCCAGTACTTC
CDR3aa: CASRPRTFTQETQYF

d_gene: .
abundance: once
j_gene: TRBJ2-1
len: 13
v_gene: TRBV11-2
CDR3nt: TGTGCCACTCCCGGTGCGTCCTACAATGAGCAGTTCTTC
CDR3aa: CATPGASYNEQFF

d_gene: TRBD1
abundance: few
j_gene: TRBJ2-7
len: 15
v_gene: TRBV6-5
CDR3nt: TGTGCCAGCACGCGTACCAGGACAGGCTTGGGGTGGCAGTACTTC
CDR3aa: CASTRTRTGLGWQYF

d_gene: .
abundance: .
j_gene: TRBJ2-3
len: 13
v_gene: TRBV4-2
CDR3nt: TGTGCCAGCAGCCAAGTTACGGGAGATACGCAGTATTTT
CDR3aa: CASSQVTGDTQYF

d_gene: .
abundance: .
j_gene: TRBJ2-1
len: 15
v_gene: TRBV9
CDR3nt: TGTGCCAGCAGCCCTAGGGGCCATTCCGGCAATGAGCAGTTCTTC
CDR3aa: CASSPRGHSGNEQFF

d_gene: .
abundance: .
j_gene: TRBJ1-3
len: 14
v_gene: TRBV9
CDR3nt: TGTGCCAGCAGCGTAGCCAGGGCTGGAAACACCATATATTTT
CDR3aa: CASSVARAGNTIYF

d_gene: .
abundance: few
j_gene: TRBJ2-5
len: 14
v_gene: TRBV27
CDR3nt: TGTGCCAGCAGTTTATGGTCACGGGGGGAGACCCAGTACTTC
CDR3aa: CASSLWSRGETQYF